The clone carrying this TCR beta chain was counted many times. Its antigen is currently unknown. This specimen comes from a study of blood T cells in healthy people across ages. Overall study findings and caveats: Researchers said unsorted PBMCs prevented a conclusive naive versus antigen-experienced comparison.

The CDR3 contains 11 residues. The germline CDR1 and CDR2 sequences are MGHDK and SYGVNS. Trimming pared 8 bases from V and 6 bases from J, leaving 10 bases between. A second PCR of 7 to 11 cycles used a sample-barcoded 5' primer and a J-beta primer mix. Samples each returned at least 2.5 million CDR3-containing paired-end reads. Each CDR3 protein is one row after TCRdb ran MiXCR on the 5' RACE reads. The sample yields 600,000 or so distinct CDR3 sequences, less than 35% seen once. The sample was blood. This TCR came from a woman at least 80 years old in good health. The chain combines TRBV25-1 with TRBJ1-1; D not resolved. The DNA for the CDR3 is TGTGCCAGCGGGTCGAGGGCTGAAGCTTTCTTT. Encoded protein: CASGSRAEAFF.